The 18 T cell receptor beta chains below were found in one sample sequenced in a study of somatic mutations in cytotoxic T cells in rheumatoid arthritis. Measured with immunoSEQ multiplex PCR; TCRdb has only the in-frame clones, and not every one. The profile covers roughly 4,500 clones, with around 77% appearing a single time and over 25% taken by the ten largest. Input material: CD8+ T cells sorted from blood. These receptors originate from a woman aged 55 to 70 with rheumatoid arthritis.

The CDR3 nucleotides read TGTGCCAGTAGTCCTGACAGGGCGCTAAGCGAGCAGTACTTC. Amino acids: CASSPDRALSEQYF. The chain combines TRBV19 with TRBJ2-5; 7 bases agree with TRBD1. The J call may be in error: the DNA end matches TRBJ2-7 better. Germline values: CDR1 LNHDA, CDR2 SQIVND (reference sequence). CDR3 length equals 14 residues.

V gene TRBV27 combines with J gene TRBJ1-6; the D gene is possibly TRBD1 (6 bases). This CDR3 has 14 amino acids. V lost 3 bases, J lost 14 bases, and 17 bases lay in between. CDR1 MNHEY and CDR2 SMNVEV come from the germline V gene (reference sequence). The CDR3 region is CASSLGAASTTLHF. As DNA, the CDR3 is TGTGCCAGCAGTTTGGGGGCCGCCTCTACAACCCTCCACTTT.

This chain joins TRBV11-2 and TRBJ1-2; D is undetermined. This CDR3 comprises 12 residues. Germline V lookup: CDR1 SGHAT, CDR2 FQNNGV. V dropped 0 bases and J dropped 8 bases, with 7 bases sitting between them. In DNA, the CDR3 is TGTGCCAGCAGCTTAGACGGAGTAGGCTACACCTTC. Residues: CASSLDGVGYTF. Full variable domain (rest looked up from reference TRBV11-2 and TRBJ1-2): EAGVAQSPRYKIIEKRQSVAFWCNPISGHATLYWYQQILGQGPKLLIQFQNNGVVDDSQLPKDRFSAERLKGVDSTLKIQPAKLEDSAVYLCASSLDGVGYTFGSGTRLTVV.

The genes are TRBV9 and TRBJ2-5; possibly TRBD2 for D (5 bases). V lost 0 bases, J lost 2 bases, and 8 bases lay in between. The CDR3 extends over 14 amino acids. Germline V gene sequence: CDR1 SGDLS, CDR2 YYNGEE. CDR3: CASSVATGQETQYF. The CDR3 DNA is TGTGCCAGCAGCGTAGCTACGGGGCAAGAGACCCAGTACTTC.

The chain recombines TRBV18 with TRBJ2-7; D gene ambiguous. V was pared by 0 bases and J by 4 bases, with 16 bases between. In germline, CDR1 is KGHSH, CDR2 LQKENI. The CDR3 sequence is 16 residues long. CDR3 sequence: CASSPPEVASPYEQYF. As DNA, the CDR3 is TGTGCCAGCTCACCACCGGAAGTAGCCTCCCCGTACGAGCAGTACTTC.

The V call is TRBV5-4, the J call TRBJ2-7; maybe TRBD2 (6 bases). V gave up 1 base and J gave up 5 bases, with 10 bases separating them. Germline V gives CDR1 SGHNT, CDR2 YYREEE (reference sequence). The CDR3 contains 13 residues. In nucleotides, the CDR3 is TGTGCCAGCAGCTTGCAGCGGGCAAACGAGCAGTACTTC. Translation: CASSLQRANEQYF.

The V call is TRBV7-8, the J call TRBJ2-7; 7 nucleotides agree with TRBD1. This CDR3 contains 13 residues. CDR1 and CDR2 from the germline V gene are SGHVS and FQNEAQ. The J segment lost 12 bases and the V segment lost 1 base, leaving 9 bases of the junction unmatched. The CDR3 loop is CASSLGIGGAVYV. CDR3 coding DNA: TGTGCCAGCAGCTTAGGGATAGGGGGCGCGGTGTACGTC.

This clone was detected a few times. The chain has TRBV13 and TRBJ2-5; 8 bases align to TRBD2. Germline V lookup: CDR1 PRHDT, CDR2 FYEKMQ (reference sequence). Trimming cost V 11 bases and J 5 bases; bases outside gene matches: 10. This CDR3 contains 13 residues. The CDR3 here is CAPKGTRGETQYF. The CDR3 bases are TGTGCCCCCAAGGGGACTAGAGGTGAGACCCAGTACTTC.

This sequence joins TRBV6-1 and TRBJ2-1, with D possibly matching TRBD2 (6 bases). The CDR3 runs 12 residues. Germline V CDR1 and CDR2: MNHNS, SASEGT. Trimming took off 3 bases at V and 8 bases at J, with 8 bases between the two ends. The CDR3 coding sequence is TGTGCCAGCAGTGATTGGGGGGATGAGCAGTTCTTC. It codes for CASSDWGDEQFF.

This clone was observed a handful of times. CDR3 nucleotides: TGTGCCAGCAGCTCCCTGGGACAGGGGATTTCCTACGAGCAGTACTTC. It is translated as CASSSLGQGISYEQYF. This chain uses TRBV16 with TRBJ2-7; 10 bases match TRBD1. The length of the CDR3 is 16 residues. V was pared by 5 bases and J by 1 base, with 8 bases of the junction left unmatched. Germline CDR1 reads KGHSY; CDR2 reads FQNENV.

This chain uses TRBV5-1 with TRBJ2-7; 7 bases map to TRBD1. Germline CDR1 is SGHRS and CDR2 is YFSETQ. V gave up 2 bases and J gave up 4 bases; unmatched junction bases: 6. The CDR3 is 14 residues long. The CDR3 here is CASSLNRGGYEQYF. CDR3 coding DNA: TGCGCCAGCAGCTTAAACAGGGGTGGGTACGAGCAGTACTTC.

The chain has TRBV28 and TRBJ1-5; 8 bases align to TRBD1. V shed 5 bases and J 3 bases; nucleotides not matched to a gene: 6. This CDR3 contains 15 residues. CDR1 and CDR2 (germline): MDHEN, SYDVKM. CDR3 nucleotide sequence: TGTGCCAGCAGTCGACGACAGGGGTCCAATCAGCCCCAGCATTTT. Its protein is CASSRRQGSNQPQHF.

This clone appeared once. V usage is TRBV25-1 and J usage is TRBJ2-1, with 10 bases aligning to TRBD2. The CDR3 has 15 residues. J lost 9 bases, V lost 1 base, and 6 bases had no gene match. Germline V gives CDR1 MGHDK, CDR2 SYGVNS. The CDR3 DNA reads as TGTGCCAGCAGTGAATCGAGCGGGAGGGGGCCTGAGCAGTTCTTC. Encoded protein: CASSESSGRGPEQFF.

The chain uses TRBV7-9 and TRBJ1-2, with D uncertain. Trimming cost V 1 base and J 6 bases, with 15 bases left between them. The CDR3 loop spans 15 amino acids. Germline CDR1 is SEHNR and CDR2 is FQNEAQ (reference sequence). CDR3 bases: TGTGCCAGCAGCTTAGGCCTATCAGAGGCGCATGGCTACACCTTC. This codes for CASSLGLSEAHGYTF.

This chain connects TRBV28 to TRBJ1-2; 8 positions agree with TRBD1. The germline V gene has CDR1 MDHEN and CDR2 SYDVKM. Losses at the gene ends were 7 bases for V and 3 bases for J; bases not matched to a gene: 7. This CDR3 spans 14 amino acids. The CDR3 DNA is TGTGCCAGCACTCCTCAGGGGGCTGACTATGGCTACACCTTC. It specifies CASTPQGADYGYTF.

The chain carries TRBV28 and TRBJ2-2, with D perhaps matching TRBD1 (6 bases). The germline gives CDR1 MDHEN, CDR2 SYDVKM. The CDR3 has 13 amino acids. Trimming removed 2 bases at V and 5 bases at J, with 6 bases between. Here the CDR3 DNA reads TGTGCCAGCAGTTTAAGGGGGACCGGGGAGCTGTTTTTT. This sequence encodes CASSLRGTGELFF.

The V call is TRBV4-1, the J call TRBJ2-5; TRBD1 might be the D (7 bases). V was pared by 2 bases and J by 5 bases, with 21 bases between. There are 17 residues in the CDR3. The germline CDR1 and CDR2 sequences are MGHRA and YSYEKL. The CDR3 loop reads CASSQQQGRIEAETQYF. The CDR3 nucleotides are TGCGCCAGCAGCCAACAACAGGGGAGGATAGAAGCGGAGACCCAGTACTTC.

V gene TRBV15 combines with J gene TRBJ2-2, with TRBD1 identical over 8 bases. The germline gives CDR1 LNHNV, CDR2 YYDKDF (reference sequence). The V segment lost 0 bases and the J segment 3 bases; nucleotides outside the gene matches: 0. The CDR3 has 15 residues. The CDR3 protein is CATSRETGDTGELFF. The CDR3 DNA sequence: TGTGCCACCAGCAGAGAGACAGGGGACACCGGGGAGCTGTTTTTT.